The TCR beta chain described here comes from a study of blood T cell repertoires in COVID-19. In the original processing: Estimates of nucleated cell counts were drawn from the amplification of reference gene primers. Using immunoSEQ multiplex PCR, the repertoire was profiled, and TCRdb retains in-frame clones only, with some absent. D and trimming come from the DNA, and the V and J calls and clone size come from that table. The sample holds under 80,000 clones, around 87% seen once. Sample: peripheral blood. The sequence was collected from a human donor in a cohort sampled during active COVID-19.

The CDR3 bases are TGTGCCAGCAGTGGGGGGACTATTGCAACTAATGAAAAACTGTTTTTT. It yields the protein CASSGGTIATNEKLFF. The chain couples TRBV6-1 to TRBJ1-4, with D tentatively TRBD1 (5 bases). Germline loops: CDR1 MNHNS, CDR2 SASEGT. The CDR3 runs 16 residues. Trimming cost V 4 bases and J 0 bases, with 12 bases left between them.